The T cell receptor beta chain under discussion was sequenced for a study of post-analysis software for immune sequencing data. Findings and limits, study-wide: When compared against controls, multiple sclerosis patients showed significantly lower normalized Chao1 diversity. Comparison of patients with controls showed roughly five TRBV segments more frequent in patients, TRBV5-6, TRBV5-1 and TRBV20-1 among them.

With respect to this clonotype: Its target is unknown. A junction end diverges from the germline sequence, so it may reflect a read error.

Unique molecular identifiers featured in each of the TCR beta cDNA libraries. Some 500,000 cDNA molecules were obtained from about 0.98 to 11 million T cells. Via MiXCR, TCRdb re-called the PCR reads, giving one row per CDR3 protein. Among about 680,000 distinct CDR3 sequences listed, roughly three fifths were seen once. Germline V CDR1 and CDR2: SGHRS, YFSETQ. CDR3 length: 15 residues. The genes are TRBV5-1 and TRBJ2-1; 7 positions match TRBD2. This clonotype was obtained from a girl aged 2 to 10 with multiple sclerosis. The source material was blood. DNA for the CDR3: TGCGCCGGCAGCTTCGATCTAGCGGTCTACAATGAGCAGTTCTTC. It encodes CAGSFDLAVYNEQFF.